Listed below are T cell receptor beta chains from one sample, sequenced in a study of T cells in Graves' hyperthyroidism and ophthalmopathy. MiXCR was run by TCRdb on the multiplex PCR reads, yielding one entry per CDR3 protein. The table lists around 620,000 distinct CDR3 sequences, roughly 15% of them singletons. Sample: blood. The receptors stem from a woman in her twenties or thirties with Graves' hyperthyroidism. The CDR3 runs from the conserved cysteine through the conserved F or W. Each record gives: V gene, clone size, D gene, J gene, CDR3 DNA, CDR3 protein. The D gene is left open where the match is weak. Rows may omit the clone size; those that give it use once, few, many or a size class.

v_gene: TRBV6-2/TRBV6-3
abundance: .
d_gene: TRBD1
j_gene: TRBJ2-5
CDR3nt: TGTGCCAGCAGTTACTGGGACAGCACCCAAGAGACCCAGTACTTC
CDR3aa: CASSYWDSTQETQYF

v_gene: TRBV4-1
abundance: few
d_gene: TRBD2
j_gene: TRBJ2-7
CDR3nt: TGCGCCAGCAGCCATTCTAGCGGGGGTTCCTACGAGCAGTACTTC
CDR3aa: CASSHSSGGSYEQYF

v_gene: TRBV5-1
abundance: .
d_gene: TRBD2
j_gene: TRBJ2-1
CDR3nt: TGCGCCAGCGGACTGGGACTAGCGGGCGTCAATGAGCAGTTCTTC
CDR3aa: CASGLGLAGVNEQFF

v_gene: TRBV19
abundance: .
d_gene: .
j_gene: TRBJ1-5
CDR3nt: TGTGCCAGTAGTAAAAACAGGGCTTCAAGCAATCAGCCCCAGCATTTT
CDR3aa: CASSKNRASSNQPQHF

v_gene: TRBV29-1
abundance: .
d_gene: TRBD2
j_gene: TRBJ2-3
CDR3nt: TGCAGCGTTGAATCCGCGGGAGGGCCCCCAGATACGCAGTATTTT
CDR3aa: CSVESAGGPPDTQYF

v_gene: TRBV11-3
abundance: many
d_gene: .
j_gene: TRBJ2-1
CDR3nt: TGTGCCAGCAGCTTAGAAGTGGATGAGCAGTTCTTC
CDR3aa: CASSLEVDEQFF

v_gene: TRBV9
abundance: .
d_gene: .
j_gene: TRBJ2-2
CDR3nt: TGTGCCAGCAGCGTAGCCGAGGGTCTCACCGGGGAGCTGTTTTTT
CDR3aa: CASSVAEGLTGELFF

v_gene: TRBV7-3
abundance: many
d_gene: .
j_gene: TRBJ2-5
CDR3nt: TGTGCCAGCAGCCGCTTTTCGGGAGAGACCCAGTACTTC
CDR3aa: CASSRFSGETQYF

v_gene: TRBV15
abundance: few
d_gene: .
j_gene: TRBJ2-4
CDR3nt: TGTGCCACCGGAGAGGGCAGGGGTAGAAACATTCAGTACTTC
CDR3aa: CATGEGRGRNIQYF

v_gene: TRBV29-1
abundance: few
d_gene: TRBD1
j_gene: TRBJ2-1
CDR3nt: TGCAGCGCGGGACAGCACAATGAGCAGTTCTTC
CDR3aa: CSAGQHNEQFF

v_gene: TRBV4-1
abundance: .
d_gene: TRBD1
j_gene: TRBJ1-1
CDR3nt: TGCGCCAGCAGCCCACGAGACAGGGGATACGGGAACACTGAAGCTTTCTTT
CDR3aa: CASSPRDRGYGNTEAFF

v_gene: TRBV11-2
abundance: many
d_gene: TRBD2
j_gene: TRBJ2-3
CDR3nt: TGTGCCAGCACCCCGCACGCGGGAGTGTCAGATACGCAGTATTTT
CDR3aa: CASTPHAGVSDTQYF

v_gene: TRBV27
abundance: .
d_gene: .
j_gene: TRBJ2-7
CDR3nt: TGTGCCAGCAGTGTCCTCAGGGGTGTCGGCGGCCTATCCTACGAGCAGTACTTC
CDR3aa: CASSVLRGVGGLSYEQYF

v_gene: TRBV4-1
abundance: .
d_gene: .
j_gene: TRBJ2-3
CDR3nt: TGCGCCAGCAGCCAGCCCTTGGGGCTGAGCACAGATACGCAGTATTTT
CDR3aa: CASSQPLGLSTDTQYF

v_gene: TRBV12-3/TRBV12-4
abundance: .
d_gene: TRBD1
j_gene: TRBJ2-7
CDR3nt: TGTGCCAGCAGGTTTGACAGGGGGCGGGAGCAGTACTTC
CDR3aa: CASRFDRGREQYF

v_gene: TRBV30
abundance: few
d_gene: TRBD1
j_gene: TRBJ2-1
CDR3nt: TGTGCCTTTACCGGGACAGGGGTCGAGCAGTTCTTC
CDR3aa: CAFTGTGVEQFF

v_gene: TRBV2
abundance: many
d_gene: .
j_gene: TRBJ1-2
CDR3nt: TGTGCCAGCAGTGAATATTTATTGGGCAGTGAGGGCTACACCTTC
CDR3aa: CASSEYLLGSEGYTF

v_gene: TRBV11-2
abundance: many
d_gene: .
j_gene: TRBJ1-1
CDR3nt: TGTGCCAGCAGATCGACCGGACTCTATGAAGCTTTCTTT
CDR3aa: CASRSTGLYEAFF

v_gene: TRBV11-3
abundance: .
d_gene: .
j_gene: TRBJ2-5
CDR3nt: TGTGCCAGCAGCTCTTCACACGTACAAGAGACCCAGTACTTC
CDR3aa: CASSSSHVQETQYF

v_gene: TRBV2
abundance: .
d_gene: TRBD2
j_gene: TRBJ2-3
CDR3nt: TGTGCCAGTGGTTTAGCGGGAGTGAGGGCAGATACGCAGTATTTT
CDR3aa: CASGLAGVRADTQYF

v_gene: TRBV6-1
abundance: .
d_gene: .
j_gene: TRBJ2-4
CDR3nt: TGTGCCAGCAGTGAAAGGGGTTTAGCCAAAAACATTCAGTACTTC
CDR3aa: CASSERGLAKNIQYF

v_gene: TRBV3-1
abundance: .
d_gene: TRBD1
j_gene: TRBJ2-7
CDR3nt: TGTGCCAGCAGCCAGGGACAGGGCTTCTACGAGCAGTACTTC
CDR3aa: CASSQGQGFYEQYF

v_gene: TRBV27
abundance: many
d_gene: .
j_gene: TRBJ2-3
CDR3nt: TGTGCCAGCAGTTTTTTCCCCCGGGAAGCGGATAGCACAGATACGCAGTATTTT
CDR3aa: CASSFFPREADSTDTQYF

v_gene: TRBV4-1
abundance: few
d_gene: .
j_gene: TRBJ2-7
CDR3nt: TGCGCCAGCAGCCAAGACGAGGAGAGGACCTACGAGCAGTACTTC
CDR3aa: CASSQDEERTYEQYF

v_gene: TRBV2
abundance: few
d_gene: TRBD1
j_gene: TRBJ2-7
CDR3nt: TGTGCCAGCACCTCCCTGGGGACAGGAACCTACGAGCAGTACTTC
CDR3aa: CASTSLGTGTYEQYF

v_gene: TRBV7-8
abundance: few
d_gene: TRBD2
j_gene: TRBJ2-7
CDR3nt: TGTGCCAGCACCAACGGGGGGGGGGCCGCCTACGAGCAGTACTTC
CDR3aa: CASTNGGGAAYEQYF